This T cell receptor (beta chain) was captured by sequencing in a study of blood T cell repertoires in COVID-19. V shed 2 bases and J shed 2 bases, with 9 bases lying between them. CDR1 is LNHDA and CDR2 is SQIVND in the germline V gene (reference sequence). The CDR3 sequence is 14 residues long. Generated by immunoSEQ multiplex PCR, the TCRdb table keeps only in-frame clones and is missing some. The profile shows some 250,000 clones, under 95% of them singletons. The specimen was PBMCs or T cells enriched from blood (not recorded which). The receptor was derived from a woman between 35 and 50 years old with acute COVID-19. The chain couples TRBV19 to TRBJ1-2, with D hard to call. CDR3 DNA: TGTGCCAGTAGTATATCCGTTGGCAACTATGGCTACACCTTC. It is translated as CASSISVGNYGYTF.